This T cell receptor (beta chain) appears in the sequencing data of a study of post-analysis software for immune sequencing data. Overall study: The disease courses spanned relapsing-remitting, secondary progressive and progressive-relapsing forms of multiple sclerosis. Overall study results and limits: Compared with controls, patients had more of roughly 5 TRBV segments, including TRBV5-6, TRBV5-1 and TRBV20-1.

V dropped 4 bases and J dropped 4; count of bases not matched to a gene: 2. Germline CDR1 and CDR2: SQVTM and ANQGSEA. This CDR3 contains 14 residues. As for this clonotype: Antigen: not known.

TCR beta cDNA libraries included unique molecular identifiers. T cells numbering 1 to 10 million yielded cDNA molecules that totaled roughly 500,000. TCRdb analysed the PCR reads with MiXCR anew, one entry per CDR3 protein. The table shows 650,000 to 850,000 distinct CDR3 sequences, with around 50% occurring only once. This chain connects TRBV29-1 to TRBJ2-1; the match to TRBD2 covers 12 bases. The sample comprised blood. The clonotype originates from a girl between 5 and 17 years old with multiple sclerosis. The CDR3 spells CSVVGTSGYNEQFF. CDR3 in DNA: TGCAGCGTTGTGGGGACTAGCGGGTACAATGAGCAGTTCTTC.